This TCR beta chain was sequenced during a study of shared clonotypes between healthy human individuals. Findings of the study overall: The sampled material consisted only of blood, and tissue repertoires are likely to differ.

This clone was detected many times. The antigen remains undetermined. The table came from immunoSEQ multiplex PCR; TCRdb's copy has only in-frame clones and leaves some out. The repertoire has about half a million clones, roughly 80% of them found once; the top ten carry around 12%. This CDR3 contains 14 residues. Trimming left V 1 base short and J 1 base short, with 8 bases between. Germline lookup yields CDR1 SEHNR and CDR2 FQNEAQ (reference sequence). This chain uses TRBV7-9 with TRBJ2-7; a weak D match, TRBD1 (5 bases). The material sequenced was PBMCs. The TCR was taken from a woman aged 40-49 years in good health. Some clones in this sample may be carry-over from other donors' samples. The CDR3 bases are TGTGCCAGCAGCTTAGTGTCAGGGTCCTACGAGCAGTACTTC. As protein: CASSLVSGSYEQYF.